The T cell receptor (beta chain) under discussion was sequenced for a study of T cell repertoires in cytomegalovirus infection. Study results and limitations: The ex vivo response was dominated by HLA-C-restricted CMV-specific TCR beta clonotypes.

Each CDR3 protein is one row after TCRdb ran MiXCR on the reads. The data show around 740,000 distinct CDR3 sequences, approximately 34% seen once. The CDR3 is 12 amino acids. The germline CDR1 and CDR2 sequences are MDHEN and SYDVKM. The V end was cut by 8 bases, the J end by 10 bases, with 17 bases between. Worth noting for this clonotype: The antigen remains undetermined.

The chain has TRBV28 and TRBJ1-2; D gene unclear. The receptor was isolated from a human donor in good health (CMV status not recorded). Some clones in this sample may be carry-over from other donors' samples. The sample comprised PBMCs. The CDR3 loop reads CASALVARDYTF. As DNA, the CDR3 is TGTGCCAGCGCCCTTGTAGCCCGAGACTACACCTTC.